This passage covers 4 T cell receptor beta chains from one sample sequenced in a study of T cell responses to AZD1222 COVID-19 vaccine. Assay used: immunoSEQ multiplex PCR; TCRdb lists only in-frame clones, some missing. Of some 150,000 clones listed, over 90% are singletons. Here the sequenced sample was peripheral blood, taken on day 0 of MenACWY control vaccination. Source of these receptors: an adult in good health.

V is TRBV5-1 and J is TRBJ1-1; no clear D. V lost 4 bases and J 1 base, leaving 11 bases between the germline ends. From germline, CDR1 is SGHRS and CDR2 YFSETQ. This CDR3 region has 14 residues. The CDR3 spells CASSAWRENTEAFF. The CDR3, as DNA: TGCGCCAGCAGCGCCTGGAGAGAGAACACTGAAGCTTTCTTT.

The chain employs TRBV5-6 and TRBJ1-6; 10 bases agree with TRBD1. Germline V gene lookup returns CDR1 SGHDT and CDR2 YYEEEE. This CDR3 spans 14 amino acids. The J segment lost 10 bases and the V segment lost 3 bases, leaving 4 bases of the junction unmatched. CDR3 coding DNA: TGTGCCAGCAGCTCGGGACAGGGGAACTCACCCCTCCACTTT. It yields the protein CASSSGQGNSPLHF.

In DNA form, the CDR3 reads TGTGCCACCAGCAGAGATCGCGGCGGGGGAAACACCATATATTTT. Translated, it gives CATSRDRGGGNTIYF. J is TRBJ1-3 and V is TRBV15, with D unresolved. The germline V gene encodes CDR1 LNHNV and CDR2 YYDKDF (reference sequence). The ends were cut back, 0 bases at V and 4 bases at J, with 10 bases in the middle. The CDR3 spans 15 residues. Looking up the rest from reference TRBV15 and TRBJ1-3 gives the full variable domain: DAMVIQNPRYQVTQFGKPVTLSCSQTLNHNVMYWYQQKSSQAPKLLFHYYDKDFNNEADTPDNFQSRRPNTSFCFLDIRSPGLGDTAMYLCATSRDRGGGNTIYFGEGSWLTVV.

The chain is built from TRBV5-1 and TRBJ2-7; 7 nucleotides match TRBD1. Germline V lookup: CDR1 SGHRS, CDR2 YFSETQ. The ends lost 4 bases at V and 2 bases at J; junction bases unmatched: 6. This CDR3 is built from 14 residues. The CDR3 region is CASSNRTGTYEQYF. In DNA form, the CDR3 reads TGCGCCAGCAGCAACCGGACAGGTACCTACGAGCAGTACTTC.